This TCR beta chain was sequenced for a study of beta chain features in type 1 diabetes listed by TCRdb under 2018. Concerning the study at large: Mean age, gender distribution, total cell number and subset yield were not different between patients and healthy donors. Across all samples, roughly 110,000,000 sorted cells were examined, and cell number per subset correlated strongly with RNA yield. In the study, TCRB repertoires of sorted circulating CD4+ T cell subsets from recently diagnosed type 1 diabetes patients were compared with those of matched healthy donors. Regulatory and stem cell-like memory subsets were isolated from only 8 patients and roughly eight healthy donors, whereas naive and central memory subsets came from all 30 or so donors.

Each donor gave one peripheral blood draw, about 110 mL on average, collected into heparinised tubes. Using a panel that included CD45RO, CCR7, CD25, CD127, CD95 and CD27, naive, central memory, regulatory and stem cell-like memory CD4+ T cells were sorted on a BD FACSAria II. All sorted populations exceeded 95% purity. Right away, PBMCs were isolated by Lymphoprep density gradient centrifugation and were stained directly, with no culture step. Samples were stained and sorted in pairs, with one healthy donor and one patient per experiment, so that batch effects were minimized. All of the isolated RNA was reverse transcribed with the High Capacity cDNA Reverse Transcription Kit, so expressed TCRB transcripts were sequenced. Naive, central memory and regulatory T cell samples underwent deep immunoSEQ sequencing, averaging around 3.6 million total reads per sample. Sorted cells were lysed in RLT buffer, and RNA was extracted using DNase-treated RNeasy Micro or Mini kits according to cell number. Each cell subset was processed separately to prevent cross-contamination, with patient and healthy donor samples processed together. TCRB sequences were amplified from cDNA with the immunoSEQ multiplex PCR, producing 87-bp fragments spanning the CDR3 region. Sequencing of the amplicons was done on the Illumina HiSeq platform. For the original study's pipeline: Synthetic template baselines were used to correct PCR bias computationally, reads within Hamming distance 2 were collapsed, and singletons that could not be merged were discarded. Reads were aligned against IMGT to assign V, D and J genes, CDR3 length and insertions or deletions at six rearrangement sites. Within each subset, clonotype counts were normalized to the number of sorted cells before true diversity and Gini coefficients were calculated with the tcR R package. Repertoire sharing was quantified using the overlap coefficient calculated on TCRB nucleotide sequences. Out-of-frame TCRB sequences from naive cells were analyzed to stand in for the pre-selection repertoire. TCRdb provides this immuneACCESS table in a form limited to in-frame rearrangements. Some clones are lacking; in checked studies, under half of them reflect an unresolved V gene, and why the rest are absent is not known. The DNA was the basis for D and trimming; V, J and clone size are from that table. This sample has hundreds of thousands of clones in its table, and roughly an eighth of those were observed once. In total, the top ten clones hold approximately 0.022% of the sample.

A distance of 13 bases separates the germline ends of V and J, which lose 4 bases and 0 bases respectively. The cysteine opens and the phenylalanine closes a CDR3 of 16 amino acids. Of the read, only the CDR3 DNA is kept; its 48 bases are in frame from base 1. CDR1 is given as SGHTA and CDR2 as FQGNSA, both from the germline V gene. The study at large found these results: Type 1 diabetes patients showed a moderate but significant shortening of TCRB CDR3 length in all four CD4+ subsets. At VDJ recombination sites, patients with type 1 diabetes made fewer insertions and deleted more nucleotides, a pattern implying thymic rearrangement abnormalities. Because cDNA was sequenced instead of genomic DNA, activated cells with high expression could be over-represented, although the groups did not differ in activation or CD3 levels. The naive, central memory and regulatory TCRB repertoires appeared to resemble one another more closely among patients than among healthy donors. HLA sub-analyses involved small numbers of individuals, so any influence of HLA type on TCRB rearrangement remained unresolved. Shorter templates might be favored by PCR, yet because patient and control samples were amplified and corrected together, any such skew would affect both groups equally.

This clone was seen a handful of times. Its cognate antigen has yet to be identified. No per-base quality is available; no much larger clone lies one base away. The TCR originated in a man between 18 and 29 years old with type 1 diabetes. Sequenced: naive CD4+ T cells from blood. What the cell subset or site label conveys for this sample: true naive CD4+ T cells. This receptor chain uses TRBV7-2 and TRBJ2-1; a tentative D call is TRBD1 (5 bases match). The bases are TGTGCCAGCAGCTACATTACAGGTAGCTCCTACAATGAGCAGTTCTTC. It translates as CASSYITGSSYNEQFF.